The next 3 T cell receptor beta chains were all read from a single sample in a study of T cell responses to AZD1222 COVID-19 vaccine. Method: immunoSEQ multiplex PCR; TCRdb's copy keeps in-frame clones and lacks some. Of about 79,000 clones listed, around 81% are singletons. The starting material was peripheral blood, obtained on day 0 of AZD1222 vaccination. The receptor source for this set is an adult in good health.

This chain links TRBV5-1 with TRBJ2-7; 12 bases line up with TRBD2. The CDR3 extends over 16 amino acids. Germline V gene data show CDR1 as SGHRS and CDR2 as YFSETQ. The junction had 10 bases not matched to a gene; V was cut back by 4 bases and J by 5 bases. CDR3: CASSPRLAGEVNEQYF. As DNA, the CDR3 is TGCGCCAGCAGCCCCCGACTAGCGGGGGAGGTAAACGAGCAGTACTTC.

The chain uses TRBV2 and TRBJ2-5; no clear D gene. The germline gives CDR1 SNHLY, CDR2 FYNNEI. With 7 bases removed from V and 5 bases from J, the gap between germline ends came to 11 bases. The CDR3 contains 12 residues. The CDR3 coding sequence is TGTGCCAGCACTGGTAGTGGTGAGACCCAGTACTTC. It encodes CASTGSGETQYF.

The gene calls are TRBV13 and TRBJ2-7, with 8 bases aligning to TRBD1. CDR3 size: 16 residues. Germline CDR1 and CDR2: PRHDT and FYEKMQ (reference sequence). Trimming cost V 0 bases and J 5 bases; bases outside gene matches: 9. Here the CDR3 reads CASSLGYKDRVHEQYF. DNA of the CDR3: TGTGCCAGCAGCTTAGGTTATAAGGACAGGGTCCACGAGCAGTACTTC.